These 24 T cell receptor beta chains came from one sample sequenced in a study of cytomegalovirus exposure and HLA in healthy donors. PCR amplification relied on 60 Vbeta primers (plus 13 Jbeta primers). This table comes from immunoSEQ multiplex PCR, and its TCRdb copy is limited to in-frame clones, with some not included. Of approximately 160,000 clones listed, about 64% are singletons. The sequencing sample was made of PBMCs. These TCRs come from a man between 45 and 60 years old in good health and CMV-seronegative.

This clone was recorded once. The gene calls are TRBV5-1 and TRBJ1-2; 7 bases are a match to TRBD1. The germline V gene has CDR1 SGHRS and CDR2 YFSETQ. This CDR3 spans 13 amino acids. V lost 7 bases to trimming and J lost 7 bases; unmatched junction nucleotides: 10. The CDR3 reads CASRQTGEAGYTF. The DNA of the CDR3 is TGCGCCAGCCGTCAAACAGGGGAAGCTGGCTACACCTTC.

The chain recombines TRBV7-2 with TRBJ2-5; 9 bases line up with TRBD2. Per germline, CDR1 SGHTA and CDR2 FQGNSA. V lost 0 bases, J lost 4 bases, and 6 bases stayed unmatched. This CDR3 spans 16 amino acids. As DNA, the CDR3 is TGTGCCAGCAGCTTAGCGGTTGCGGGGGGGCGAGAGACCCAGTACTTC. As protein: CASSLAVAGGRETQYF.

This rearrangement joins TRBV13 to TRBJ2-2; perhaps TRBD1 as D (6 bases). The CDR3 loop spans 16 amino acids. Trimming removed 5 bases from V and 1 base from J, with 14 bases in between. Germline V gene data show CDR1 as PRHDT and CDR2 as FYEKMQ (reference sequence). CDR3 sequence (DNA): TGTGCCAGCAGCCAGGGGTCGTATCTGAACACCGGGGAGCTGTTTTTT. Protein sequence: CASSQGSYLNTGELFF.

This clone was seen a few times. The rearrangement uses TRBV7-2 and TRBJ1-1, with D possibly matching TRBD1 (5 bases). This CDR3 has 16 residues. Germline values: CDR1 SGHTA, CDR2 FQGNSA. V shed 6 bases and J shed 0 bases, with 17 bases lying between them. Here the CDR3 DNA reads TGTGCCAGCAGATTTGGAGGGGCCGGAATGAACACTGAAGCTTTCTTT. It specifies CASRFGGAGMNTEAFF. Drawing the rest from reference TRBV7-2 and TRBJ1-1, the complete variable domain is GAGVSQSPSNKVTEKGKDVELRCDPISGHTALYWYRQSLGQGLEFLIYFQGNSAPDKSGLPSDRFSAERTGGSVSTLTIQRTQQEDSAVYLCASRFGGAGMNTEAFFGQGTRLTVV.

The V gene is TRBV6-5, the J gene TRBJ1-2, with TRBD1 as a possible D gene (5 bases). The germline gives CDR1 MNHEY, CDR2 SVGAGI. Trimming took off 2 bases at V and 4 bases at J, with 8 bases between the two ends. The CDR3 consists of 13 residues. In DNA, the CDR3 is TGTGCCAGCAGTTACCAGGGAAGCTATGGCTACACCTTC. This sequence encodes CASSYQGSYGYTF.

This clone was seen a few times. This sequence joins TRBV6-5 and TRBJ2-7; 7 positions match TRBD2. This CDR3 is built from 15 residues. V lost 8 bases, J lost 0 bases, and 10 bases stayed unmatched. Germline assignment: CDR1 MNHEY and CDR2 SVGAGI. The CDR3, as DNA: TGTGCCAGCGGGACGAGCGGGGTAAGCTCCTACGAGCAGTACTTC. Residues: CASGTSGVSSYEQYF.

This chain connects TRBV4-1 to TRBJ1-6, with D possibly being TRBD1 (5 bases). V lost 2 bases and J lost 7, with 9 bases in between. Germline-derived CDR1 and CDR2 are MGHRA and YSYEKL. The CDR3 is 14 residues long. CDR3 nucleotide sequence: TGCGCCAGCAGCCAAACAGGCTTGAATTCACCCCTCCACTTT. It encodes CASSQTGLNSPLHF.

This clone was observed once. The chain is built from TRBV7-6 and TRBJ2-7; TRBD1 matches at 9 bases. V shed 3 bases and J 4 bases; nucleotides not matched to a gene: 4. Germline V lookup: CDR1 SGHVS, CDR2 FNYEAQ. The CDR3 covers 14 residues. In nucleotides, the CDR3 is TGTGCCAGCAGCTTCGGACAGGGGATTTACGAGCAGTACTTC. It is translated as CASSFGQGIYEQYF.

With regard to this clone: Germline is not matched at one junction end, which may reflect a read error. The sample holds other DNA sequences that translate to the same CDR3. V is TRBV28 and J is TRBJ2-7; D is possibly TRBD2 (7 bases). CDR3 size: 15 residues. CDR1 is MDHEN, CDR2 SYDVKM, per germline. The CDR3 sequence: CASSLGGVPTYEQYF. The CDR3 region has the DNA TGCGCCAGCAGTTTAGGGGGGGTCCCCACCTACGAGCAGTACTTC.

The rearrangement joins TRBV5-1 to TRBJ1-1; D might be TRBD1 (5 bases). From germline, CDR1 is SGHRS and CDR2 YFSETQ. This CDR3 region has 15 residues. The V end was cut by 0 bases, the J end by 4 bases, with 13 bases between. The CDR3 region has the DNA TGCGCCAGCAGCTTGGCGGGGGGTAGGTCCACTGAAGCTTTCTTT. As protein: CASSLAGGRSTEAFF.

Only a few counts were recorded for this clone. The chain recombines TRBV5-4 with TRBJ1-3; 7 positions match TRBD1. Trimming cost V 0 bases and J 3 bases; bases outside gene matches: 6. Looked up from germline, CDR1 is SGHNT and CDR2 is YYREEE (reference sequence). CDR3 size: 16 residues. The CDR3: CASSLAATGFGNTIYF. The CDR3 DNA is TGTGCCAGCAGCTTGGCCGCGACAGGGTTTGGAAACACCATATATTTT. The full variable domain, rest sourced from reference TRBV5-4 and TRBJ1-3, is ETGVTQSPTHLIKTRGQQVTLRCSSQSGHNTVSWYQQALGQGPQFIFQYYREEENGRGNFPPRFSGLQFPNYSSELNVNALELDDSALYLCASSLAATGFGNTIYFGEGSWLTVV.

This clone was detected once. This chain links TRBV5-1 with TRBJ2-5; D is unresolved. The CDR3 consists of 13 residues. Germline-derived CDR1 and CDR2 are SGHRS and YFSETQ. Trimming cost V 6 bases and J 5 bases, with 14 bases left between them. Here the CDR3 reads CASNLVVGETQYF. Written as DNA, the CDR3 is TGCGCCAGCAACCTGGTGGTCGGGGAGACCCAGTACTTC. Full variable domain (missing parts from reference TRBV5-1 and TRBJ2-5): KAGVTQTPRYLIKTRGQQVTLSCSPISGHRSVSWYQQTPGQGLQFLFEYFSETQRNKGNFPGRFSGRQFSNSRSEMNVSTLELGDSALYLCASNLVVGETQYFGPGTRLLVL.

J is TRBJ2-5 and V is TRBV10-1, with TRBD2 identical over 8 bases. Germline assignment: CDR1 WNHNN and CDR2 SYGVQD (reference sequence). This CDR3 region has 16 residues. J gave up 0 bases and V 6 bases, and 9 bases lay outside the gene matches. The DNA for the CDR3 is TGCGCCAGCAGCGCAGCGGGGGCCCAGTACCAAGAGACCCAGTACTTC. As protein: CASSAAGAQYQETQYF.

This clone was seen only a few times. The genes are TRBV6-6 and TRBJ1-1, with TRBD1 as a possible D gene (5 bases). The CDR3 spans 14 residues. CDR1 MNHNY and CDR2 SVGAGI come from the germline V gene (reference sequence). V lost 3 bases and J lost 3, with 11 bases in between. This chain's CDR3 is CASSYGRDHTEAFF. The CDR3 DNA reads as TGTGCCAGCAGTTATGGCAGGGATCACACTGAAGCTTTCTTT.

This chain joins TRBV5-1 and TRBJ2-5, with a weak D call TRBD2 (6 bases). Germline loops: CDR1 SGHRS, CDR2 YFSETQ. Trimming shortened V by 0 bases and J by 1 base, and 25 bases separated the two germline ends. CDR3 size: 20 residues. CDR3 protein: CASSLAVGGLPRGTQETQYF. The CDR3 nucleotides are TGCGCCAGCAGCTTGGCGGTGGGGGGACTCCCCCGAGGTACCCAAGAGACCCAGTACTTC.

This clone came up a few times. The V call is TRBV6-6, the J call TRBJ1-4, with 8 bases identical to TRBD1. V shed 5 bases, J shed 5 bases, and the junction held 4 bases outside the gene matches. CDR3 length equals 14 residues. Germline V lookup: CDR1 MNHNY, CDR2 SVGAGI (reference sequence). CDR3 loop: CASSRQGSNEKLFF. CDR3 sequence (DNA): TGTGCCAGCAGTAGACAGGGGTCGAATGAAAAACTGTTTTTT.

The rearrangement joins TRBV18 to TRBJ2-1; D gene uncertain. Trimming pared 2 bases from V and 8 bases from J, leaving 7 bases between. The CDR3 runs to 12 residues. From germline, CDR1 is KGHSH and CDR2 LQKENI. The CDR3 loop reads CASSPLGDEQFF. In nucleotides, the CDR3 is TGTGCCAGCTCACCATTGGGCGATGAGCAGTTCTTC.

In nucleotides, the CDR3 is TGTGCCAGCAGCCTCGACAGGGGGCTCTATGGCTACACCTTC. Protein sequence: CASSLDRGLYGYTF. J is TRBJ1-2 and V is TRBV14, with 10 bases matching TRBD1. Germline CDR1 and CDR2: SGHDN and FVKESK. The CDR3 is made up of 14 amino acids. Losses at the gene ends were 4 bases for V and 4 bases for J; bases not matched to a gene: 3.

The rearrangement links TRBV29-1 to TRBJ2-5; tentative D call: TRBD2 (5 bases). The germline V gene has CDR1 SQVTM and CDR2 ANQGSEA. This CDR3 contains 15 residues. Trimming left V 4 bases short and J 5 bases short, with 20 bases between. CDR3 coding DNA: TGCAGCGTTGCCCCCTTGGACCACGGCGGGGAGACCCAGTACTTC. Translating gives CSVAPLDHGGETQYF.

The chain is built from TRBV4-2 and TRBJ1-1; 7 bases line up with TRBD1. From germline, CDR1 is LGHNA and CDR2 YNFKEQ. The V gene end was trimmed by 0 bases and the J gene end by 9 bases; junction bases not matched to a gene: 10. The CDR3 is 15 amino acids. In DNA form, the CDR3 reads TGTGCCAGCAGCCAAGATCCGGACAGGAGTTACAAAGCTTTCTTT. This translates into CASSQDPDRSYKAFF.

The chain is built from TRBV11-2 and TRBJ2-3, with D perhaps TRBD2 (5 bases). The CDR3 totals 14 residues. Trimming shortened V by 5 bases and J by 6 bases, and 15 bases separated the two germline ends. Germline V gives CDR1 SGHAT, CDR2 FQNNGV. The CDR3 loop reads CASSREWRMDTQYF. As DNA, the CDR3 is TGTGCCAGCAGCCGGGAATGGCGAATGGATACGCAGTATTTT.

This clone was observed a single time. The chain joins TRBV6-5 to TRBJ1-1; D possibly corresponds to TRBD1 (6 bases). This CDR3 has 14 amino acids. CDR1 and CDR2 from the germline V gene are MNHEY and SVGAGI. Trimming removed 2 bases at V and 6 bases at J, with 13 bases between. The CDR3 reads CASSYDDRFAEAFF. The DNA of the CDR3 is TGTGCCAGCAGTTACGATGACAGGTTCGCTGAAGCTTTCTTT.

The V and J genes are TRBV28 and TRBJ1-2; TRBD1 is a possible D gene (5 bases). The V end lost 8 bases, the J end lost 5 bases, and 12 bases lay between the germline ends. The germline V gene has CDR1 MDHEN and CDR2 SYDVKM. The CDR3 has 12 residues. The CDR3 coding sequence is TGTGCCAGCGAGGCAGGGAAATATGGCTACACCTTC. This gives the protein CASEAGKYGYTF.

The chain is built from TRBV27 and TRBJ1-2; 7 nucleotides match TRBD1. The CDR3 is 13 amino acids. Unmatched junction bases numbered 3, after V lost 2 bases and J lost 6 bases. Germline V gene sequence: CDR1 MNHEY, CDR2 SMNVEV (reference sequence). The chain's CDR3 is CASSLIRGDGYTF. The CDR3 DNA reads as TGTGCCAGCAGTTTAATCAGGGGGGATGGCTACACCTTC.